This T cell receptor (beta chain) was retrieved from a study of T cell repertoires in cytomegalovirus infection. About the study: The study used recently identified HLA-C-restricted and well-studied HLA-B-restricted CMV epitopes. Indications came from public TCR beta signatures; they pointed to CMV infection and to a matching HLA type. Findings of the study overall: The study identified carriers of CMV plus the relevant HLA from cumulative public TCR beta family frequency. Ex vivo, HLA-C-restricted CMV-specific TCR beta clonotypes prevailed over the rest of the response.

Concerning this clonotype: What it binds is unknown.

Germline-derived CDR1 and CDR2 are SEHNR and FQNEAQ (reference sequence). V gave up 5 bases and J gave up 4 bases, with 15 bases separating them. The CDR3 consists of 15 residues. From the reads, TCRdb called clonotypes with MiXCR, one entry per CDR3 protein. Among hundreds of thousands of distinct CDR3 sequences listed, approximately 33% were seen once. The source was cultured PBMCs, collected from culture after CMV antigen stimulation. The sequence derives from a human donor in good health (CMV status not recorded). Some clones in this sample may be carry-over from other donors' samples. The chain recombines TRBV7-9 with TRBJ1-5; a weak D match, TRBD1 (5 bases). Here the CDR3 DNA reads TGTGCCAGCAGCAAACTCCAGGGTCCAAATCAGCCCCAGCATTTT. Translation: CASSKLQGPNQPQHF.